The 20 T cell receptor beta chains below all came from one sample that was sequenced in a study of blood T cell repertoires in COVID-19. The method was immunoSEQ multiplex PCR; TCRdb's version includes in-frame clones alone and lacks a portion of them. The sample lists more than 300,000 clones; over 75% were seen once. The sample consisted of PBMCs or T cells enriched from blood (not recorded which). These receptors all come from a man aged 40-55 years in a cohort exposed to, infected with or recovered from COVID-19 (not recorded which).

The chain links TRBV5-1 to TRBJ1-2; the D is unclear. CDR3 length equals 11 residues. V was shortened by 5 bases and J by 4 bases, with 6 bases between the two germline ends. The germline V gene encodes CDR1 SGHRS and CDR2 YFSETQ. The CDR3 nucleotides are TGCGCCAGCAGAAGCGGCTATGGCTACACCTTC. This translates into CASRSGYGYTF.

The chain combines TRBV7-9 with TRBJ1-1, with 8 bases fitting TRBD1. Germline CDR1 reads SEHNR; CDR2 reads FQNEAQ (reference sequence). The length of the CDR3 is 18 residues. Germline trimming cut 1 base from V and 7 bases from J; bases unmatched to any gene: 17. The CDR3 spells CASSLVKTGVFVYGEAFF. The CDR3 nucleotides read TGTGCCAGCAGCTTAGTGAAGACAGGGGTGTTTGTTTACGGTGAAGCTTTCTTT.

The chain recombines TRBV19 with TRBJ2-1, with 11 bases identical to TRBD2. Per germline, CDR1 LNHDA and CDR2 SQIVND (reference sequence). The CDR3 spans 15 residues. Trimming took 4 bases from V and 9 from J; bases not matched to a gene: 8. The CDR3 reads CASSKRLAGGGEQFF. As DNA, the CDR3 is TGTGCCAGTAGTAAGCGATTAGCGGGAGGGGGTGAGCAGTTCTTC.

This clone was observed a few times. This chain links TRBV6-1 with TRBJ1-5, with TRBD1 matching over 7 bases. The germline V gene encodes CDR1 MNHNS and CDR2 SASEGT. This CDR3 comprises 14 residues. Trimming cost V 2 bases and J 5 bases; bases outside gene matches: 3. CDR3 coding DNA: TGTGCCAGCAGTGAACTACAGGGGCATCAGCCCCAGCATTTT. Translation gives CASSELQGHQPQHF.

The chain carries TRBV7-2 and TRBJ2-7; 10 bases are shared with TRBD2. The length of the CDR3 is 14 residues. With 0 bases clipped from V and 6 bases from J, the junction kept 2 bases outside the gene matches. The germline V gene encodes CDR1 SGHTA and CDR2 FQGNSA. The CDR3 loop is CASSLAGLASEQYF. For the CDR3, the DNA is TGTGCCAGCAGCTTAGCGGGACTAGCGAGCGAGCAGTACTTC.

This clone was observed once. The chain uses TRBV7-8 and TRBJ1-2; TRBD1 matches 9 bases. The CDR3 has 15 residues. Trimming took 1 base from V and 8 from J; bases not matched to a gene: 8. From germline, CDR1 is SGHVS and CDR2 FQNEAQ. The CDR3 sequence is CASSLGTGQGEGYTF. The CDR3 nucleotides are TGTGCCAGCAGCTTAGGCACGGGACAGGGTGAGGGCTACACCTTC. The whole variable domain, filled in from reference TRBV7-8 and TRBJ1-2, reads GAGVSQSPRYKVAKRGQDVALRCDPISGHVSLFWYQQALGQGPEFLTYFQNEAQLDKSGLPSDRFFAERPEGSVSTLKIQRTQQEDSAVYLCASSLGTGQGEGYTFGSGTRLTVV.

J is TRBJ2-3 and V is TRBV6-5, with TRBD2 matching 7 bases. The CDR3 runs 15 residues. Trimming took 7 bases from V and 6 from J; bases not matched to a gene: 13. Germline lookup yields CDR1 MNHEY and CDR2 SVGAGI. Written as DNA, the CDR3 is TGTGCCAGCACCTCCCAGCGGGGCAAAAGCGATACGCAGTATTTT. This gives the protein CASTSQRGKSDTQYF.

The chain couples TRBV7-8 to TRBJ1-1; unclear D gene. The V end lost 0 bases, the J end lost 5 bases, and 13 bases lay between the germline ends. This CDR3 region has 15 residues. The germline CDR1 and CDR2 sequences are SGHVS and FQNEAQ. The CDR3 is CASSLAGGSRTEAFF. DNA for the CDR3: TGTGCCAGCAGCTTAGCAGGCGGGTCACGTACTGAAGCTTTCTTT.

The chain links TRBV29-1 to TRBJ2-5; 12 bases line up with TRBD2. J lost 5 bases, V lost 7 bases, and 8 bases had no gene match. Per the germline V gene, CDR1 is SQVTM and CDR2 is ANQGSEA. This CDR3 has 14 amino acids. CDR3 region: CSGRLAGALETQYF. Written as DNA, the CDR3 is TGCAGCGGCCGACTAGCGGGAGCGTTGGAGACCCAGTACTTC.

This clone was recorded only once. The CDR3 protein is CASSQGQGANEQYF. Here the CDR3 DNA reads TGTGCCAGCAGCCAAGGTCAGGGTGCCAACGAGCAGTACTTC. The V gene is TRBV3-1 (or the pseudogene TRBV3-2), the J gene TRBJ2-7; D is possibly TRBD1 (5 bases). The length of the CDR3 is 14 residues. Germline assignment: CDR1 LGHDT and CDR2 YNNKEL (reference sequence). Trimming removed 1 base at V and 5 bases at J, with 12 bases between.

Comments on this clone: Other nucleotide sequences in the sample specify the same CDR3. The gene calls are TRBV7-9 and TRBJ2-3, with no clear D. There are 12 residues in the CDR3. The V and J ends lost 4 bases and 5 bases respectively, with 7 bases between them. Germline V gives CDR1 SEHNR, CDR2 FQNEAQ (reference sequence). The CDR3 sequence is CASSSGLDTQYF. The CDR3 DNA is TGTGCCAGCAGCTCGGGTTTAGATACGCAGTATTTT.

This clone was recorded only once. The V call is TRBV3-1 (or the pseudogene TRBV3-2), the J call TRBJ1-2; D unresolved. With 3 bases removed from V and 0 bases from J, the gap between germline ends came to 8 bases. Germline V CDR1 and CDR2: LGHDT, YNNKEL (reference sequence). The CDR3 has 14 residues. The CDR3 here is CASSQILANYGYTF. DNA of the CDR3: TGTGCCAGCAGCCAGATTCTAGCTAACTATGGCTACACCTTC.

This sequence joins TRBV11-2 and TRBJ1-2, with D unresolved. CDR3 length: 14 amino acids. V lost 5 bases, J lost 3 bases, and 13 bases lay in between. Germline lookup yields CDR1 SGHAT and CDR2 FQNNGV. The CDR3 DNA reads as TGTGCCAGCAGCCCCGTGTTCCGGGACTATGGCTACACCTTC. Encoded protein: CASSPVFRDYGYTF.

The V gene is TRBV18, the J gene TRBJ1-1; 8 bases match TRBD1. In germline, CDR1 is KGHSH, CDR2 LQKENI. V shed 5 bases, J shed 2 bases, and the junction held 10 bases outside the gene matches. The CDR3 sequence is 16 residues long. The CDR3 is CASSSMTGVRNTEAFF. The CDR3 DNA reads TGTGCCAGCTCATCCATGACAGGGGTTCGAAACACTGAAGCTTTCTTT. Combining the CDR3 with reference TRBV18 and TRBJ1-1 gives the whole variable domain NAGVMQNPRHLVRRRGQEARLRCSPMKGHSHVYWYRQLPEEGLKFMVYLQKENIIDESGMPKERFSAEFPKEGPSILRIQQVVRGDSAAYFCASSSMTGVRNTEAFFGQGTRLTVV.

The chain couples TRBV28 to TRBJ1-2, with D tentatively TRBD1 (5 bases). CDR3 length: 14 amino acids. The V end was cut by 8 bases, the J end by 5 bases, with 18 bases between. Germline V lookup: CDR1 MDHEN, CDR2 SYDVKM. The CDR3 DNA reads TGTGCCAGCGGCCTCAAGGGGTTGCGGTATGGCTACACCTTC. This codes for CASGLKGLRYGYTF.

Only one count was recorded for this clone. The chain links TRBV6-1 to TRBJ1-1, with 9 bases lining up with TRBD1. This CDR3 is built from 16 residues. Trimming removed 2 bases from V and 0 bases from J; junction bases left unmatched: 4. Germline V CDR1 and CDR2: MNHNS, SASEGT. CDR3 sequence (DNA): TGTGCCAGCAGTGAAACCCGACAGGGGGTGAACACTGAAGCTTTCTTT. Its protein is CASSETRQGVNTEAFF.

J is TRBJ2-2 and V is TRBV19; TRBD1 agrees at 8 bases. CDR1 and CDR2 (germline): LNHDA, SQIVND (reference sequence). Trimming took 7 bases from V and 0 from J; bases not matched to a gene: 4. The CDR3 is 15 residues long. The CDR3 DNA is TGTGCCAGTACCCCGGGACAGGCGAACACCGGGGAGCTGTTTTTT. Residues: CASTPGQANTGELFF.

This chain connects TRBV30 to TRBJ1-1; TRBD1 aligns across 8 bases. From germline, CDR1 is GTSNPN and CDR2 SVGIG (reference sequence). V lost 3 bases, J lost 4 bases, and 4 bases stayed unmatched. The CDR3 runs 13 residues. The CDR3 DNA reads TGTGCCTGGAGGTCAGGGGGCGGCACTGAAGCTTTCTTT. Protein product: CAWRSGGGTEAFF.

CDR3 DNA sequence: TGCGCCAGCAGCATTAGGGGTCCAGAATATGGTGAGCAGTTCTTC. Translation: CASSIRGPEYGEQFF. The chain combines TRBV5-1 with TRBJ2-1, with a weak D call TRBD1 (5 bases). The V end was cut by 4 bases, the J end by 9 bases, with 20 bases between. This CDR3 comprises 15 residues. Germline V CDR1 and CDR2: SGHRS, YFSETQ.

The rearrangement links TRBV30 to TRBJ1-6, with 7 bases identical to TRBD1. The CDR3 runs to 14 residues. Germline V gene data show CDR1 as GTSNPN and CDR2 as SVGIG (reference sequence). V shed 4 bases and J 7 bases; nucleotides not matched to a gene: 7. The CDR3, as DNA: TGTGCCTGGAACCCCGTACAGGGGAATTCACCCCTCCACTTT. Translated, it gives CAWNPVQGNSPLHF. Full variable domain (outside the CDR3, taken from reference TRBV30 and TRBJ1-6): SQTIHQWPATLVQPVGSPLSLECTVEGTSNPNLYWYRQAAGRGLQLLFYSVGIGQISSEVPQNLSASRPQDRQFILSSKKLLLSDSGFYLCAWNPVQGNSPLHFGNGTRLTVT.